This T cell receptor beta chain is from a study of cytomegalovirus exposure and HLA in healthy donors (TCRdb year 2017). Study-wide context: According to a later analysis, one platform produced both the roughly 130 validation repertoires and the approximately 660 repertoires of the first cohort. The study aimed to test whether cataloging public T cell receptors could reveal signatures of past pathogen exposure. Besides the first cohort of approximately 670 subjects, a separate validation cohort made up of roughly 120 different subjects was used. To predict cytomegalovirus infection status, the study brought together high-throughput TCR immunosequencing, statistical association of individual TCRs with disease status, and machine learning. Study-level results and caveats: A later analysis found that TCRs clustered in the first cohort also tended to co-occur in the 110 or so validation repertoires, with more than 90% of cluster scores above 0. According to the authors, the approach could potentially be generalized to other disease states and immunological phenotypes. In both the original and validation cohorts, the classifier was reported to diagnose cytomegalovirus status with high specificity and sensitivity. While some public TCRs were present in many individuals, most TCR sequences turned up only very rarely across donors. The study listed 150 to 200 TCR beta chains as associated with cytomegalovirus. A few of the identified cytomegalovirus-associated TCR beta chains were confirmed in vitro to be specific for cytomegalovirus antigens. All 120 or so repertoires were used to score co-occurrence in the validation cohort in a later analysis, because that analysis had no HLA typing for the cohort.

The germline V gene specifies MDHEN as CDR1 and SYDVKM as CDR2. The CDR3 runs 16 residues from the cysteine to the phenylalanine. Only the CDR3 region is kept as DNA, spanning 48 bases read in frame from base 1. For this chain, trimming is 4 bases at the V end and 4 bases at the J end, and the number of junction bases without a gene match is 8. Library preparation used the immunoSEQ multiplex PCR assay. Per the original workflow: A statistical classification framework was built to diagnose cytomegalovirus status from the catalog of TCR beta chain sequences. The source is immuneACCESS, and TCRdb retained only in-frame sequences with V and J called. Part of the clones is not carried over; for the studies checked, unresolved V genes explain less than half of this, and the remainder is unexplained. D and trimming come from the DNA, and the V and J calls and clone size come from that table. Within this sample are 100,000 to 150,000 clones, with approximately 91% of them counted one time only. Of the sample, 2% is held by the ten largest clones.

Worth noting for this clone: No antigen is known for it. Base qualities are not at hand, and no much larger clone is one base apart.

Separate from the approximately 670-subject first cohort, the validation cohort of 95 to 150 subjects was the group to which the donors belonged. The chain was built from TRBV28 and TRBJ1-5; 9 central nucleotides agree with TRBD1. The TCR comes from a woman between 18 and 29 years old in good health and CMV-seronegative. Sequencing was carried out using PBMCs. The DNA sequence follows: TGTGCCAGCAGTTCCCGTACAGGGGGCCGGAATCAGCCCCAGCATTTT. This encodes CASSSRTGGRNQPQHF.